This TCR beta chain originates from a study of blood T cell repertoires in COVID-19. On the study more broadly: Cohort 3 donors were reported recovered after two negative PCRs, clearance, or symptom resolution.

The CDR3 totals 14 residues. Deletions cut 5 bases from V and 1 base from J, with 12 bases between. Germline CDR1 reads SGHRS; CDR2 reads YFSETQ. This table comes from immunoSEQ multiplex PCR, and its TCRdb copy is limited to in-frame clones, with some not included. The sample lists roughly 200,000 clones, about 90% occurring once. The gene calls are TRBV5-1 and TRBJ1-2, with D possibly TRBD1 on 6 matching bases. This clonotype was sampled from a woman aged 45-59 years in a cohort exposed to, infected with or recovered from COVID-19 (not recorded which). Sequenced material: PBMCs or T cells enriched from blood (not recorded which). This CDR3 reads CASSRTASNYGYTF. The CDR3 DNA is TGCGCCAGCAGTAGGACAGCTAGTAACTATGGCTACACCTTC.